This TCR beta chain was sequenced during a study of OX40 agonist ivuxolimab in advanced cancers. Study context: Treatment received earlier with anti-PD-1, anti-PD-L1 or anti-CTLA-4 agents was allowed, and more than 30% had some.

Samples were taken at baseline and on day 1 of cycles 4 and 7. Libraries were prepared by immunoSEQ multiplex PCR; TCRdb keeps only in-frame clonotypes and omits some of them. Here the sample spans approximately 44,000 clones, around 90% being singletons. This CDR3 is built from 15 residues. The germline gives CDR1 MNHEY, CDR2 SMNVEV (reference sequence). The trim removed 5 bases at V and 9 bases at J, leaving 12 bases unmatched. V is TRBV27 and J is TRBJ2-2; 7 bases are shared with TRBD1. The receptor was isolated from an adult with an advanced solid tumor such as melanoma, head and neck, liver or kidney cancer. The sequenced sample was CD4+ or CD8+ T cells sorted from blood, obtained in a trial of the OX40 agonist ivuxolimab. The CDR3 loop is CASSPAGQAARELFF. For the CDR3, the DNA is TGTGCCAGCAGTCCCGCCGGACAGGCCGCCAGGGAGCTGTTTTTT.